The clone carrying this TCR beta chain occurred a few times. Its antigen is as yet unknown. This CDR3 is built from 16 residues. Germline-derived CDR1 and CDR2 are SGHTA and FQGTGA. J was trimmed by 8 bases and V by 2 bases; bases with no gene match: 9. This entry belongs to a study of T-cell reconstitution after alpha-beta-depleted transplantation in children. Overall study results and limits: Some patients' high day-60 TCRbeta diversity was traced to surviving recipient T cells and thymic progenitors. There were reportedly several hundred expanded graft clones from which alpha-beta T cells came about two months after transplant. One year after transplant, T-cell counts and diversity came mostly from newly produced T cells.

The TCRbeta library incorporated unique molecular identifiers. One entry per CDR3 protein, called by TCRdb with MiXCR from the PCR reads. Here the sample spans about 110,000 distinct CDR3 sequences, 10% to 13% being singletons. Sample: PBMCs, taken before TCRalphabeta/CD19-depleted stem cell transplant. The receptor's source is a boy aged 2 to 9 with acute lymphoblastic leukemia, due to receive a stem cell transplant. The chain joins TRBV7-3 to TRBJ2-1; 10 nucleotides match TRBD2. The CDR3 here is CASSLGNSGRNDEQFF. CDR3 coding DNA: TGTGCCAGCAGCTTAGGGAATAGCGGGAGGAATGATGAGCAGTTCTTC. Looking up the rest from reference TRBV7-3 and TRBJ2-1 gives the full variable domain: GAGVSQTPSNKVTEKGKYVELRCDPISGHTALYWYRQSLGQGPEFLIYFQGTGAADDSGLPNDRFFAVRPEGSVSTLKIQRTERGDSAVYLCASSLGNSGRNDEQFFGPGTRLTVL.